This T cell receptor beta chain was identified in a study of CD8 T cells in ankylosing spondylitis. Points from the study as a whole: In ankylosing spondylitis patients, matched synovial fluid reportedly showed significant enrichment of disease-linked clones. A motif of eight highly homologous TCR beta variants was seen as apparently characteristic of ankylosing spondylitis blood.

TCRdb reprocessed the 5' RACE reads with MiXCR, giving one entry per CDR3 protein. The sample carries more than 600,000 distinct CDR3 sequences, 15% to 20% recorded once. This clonotype was detected only a few times. The antigen is unknown. The V end was cut by 7 bases, the J end by 2 bases, with 12 bases between. The germline V gene has CDR1 SGHRS and CDR2 YFSETQ. The CDR3 is made up of 13 amino acids. The sequencing sample was made of blood, either unsorted or a sorted T cell fraction (not recorded which). The chain carries TRBV5-1 and TRBJ1-2; D not certain. The sequence was obtained from a male donor with ankylosing spondylitis. CDR3 nucleotide sequence: TGCGCCAGCGGGGAAGTCGGAAACTATGGCTACACCTTC. Translated, it gives CASGEVGNYGYTF.